This T cell receptor beta chain was sequenced during a study of blood T cell repertoires in COVID-19. The wider study: Specimens from acute and convalescent COVID-19 originated in the United States, Italy and Spain. Nucleic acid was either cDNA or gDNA, and it came from T cells, B-cell-depleted T cells, or PBMCs.

The CDR3 length is 14 residues. V was shortened by 6 bases and J by 6 bases, with 15 bases between the two germline ends. CDR1 is MNHEY, CDR2 SVGAGI, per germline. Assay: immunoSEQ multiplex PCR; the TCRdb copy retains only in-frame clones and omits some. The repertoire holds fewer than 75,000 clones, with over 85% as singletons. The chain uses TRBV6-5 and TRBJ1-5; weak D call: TRBD1 (6 bases). The source of this sequence is a human donor in a cohort sampled during active COVID-19. The sequenced sample consisted of peripheral blood. The CDR3: CASSVGQGPQPQHF. The DNA for the CDR3 is TGTGCCAGCAGCGTCGGGCAGGGGCCTCAGCCCCAGCATTTT.